Following are 12 T cell receptor beta chains from one sample sequenced in a study of response to subunit inactivated influenza vaccine listed by TCRdb under 2018. Receptor libraries were prepared by RT-PCR. Reads for this sample came from an Illumina HiSeq 2500. TCRdb reprocessed the public reads (quality trimming at Q25 with fastp, clone calling with MiXCR) and kept in-frame beta chains. Identical CDR3 proteins give one entry, which carries the most common genes and DNA. This sample comprises fewer than 700,000 distinct CDR3 sequences, 10% to 15% of them detected only once. The ten largest account for about 12% of the sample. The sample's time point label, decoded: 45 days after influenza vaccine administration. The sequences come from PBMCs from blood, collected about 40 days after vaccination. These receptors were obtained from a middle-aged man who received an inactivated influenza vaccine. Donor details come from another sample of the same person, matched by shared clones.

The V gene is TRBV5-4, the J gene TRBJ2-2; TRBD2 matches 10 bases. The CDR3 sequence is 19 residues long. Germline V gives CDR1 SGHNT, CDR2 YYREEE (reference sequence). The junction had 11 bases not matched to a gene; V was cut back by 2 bases and J by 1 base. CDR3 sequence reads: CASSLGGLAEVWNTGELFF. CDR3 DNA sequence: TGTGCCAGCAGCTTAGGTGGACTAGCGGAAGTATGGAACACCGGGGAGCTGTTTTTT.

This clonotype was counted at least ten times. V and J are TRBV10-3 and TRBJ2-7, with D possibly TRBD2 on 6 matching bases. V shed 4 bases and J shed 4 bases, with 11 bases lying between them. Germline values: CDR1 ENHRY, CDR2 SYGVKD. The CDR3 extends over 13 amino acids. The CDR3 region has the DNA TGTGCCATCAGTGCGGCTAGCGAATACGAGCAGTACTTC. This codes for CAISAASEYEQYF.

The chain carries TRBV7-2 and TRBJ2-3, with TRBD2 matching over 9 bases. V shed 1 base and J 6 bases; nucleotides not matched to a gene: 8. The CDR3 is 16 amino acids. Germline V gives CDR1 SGHTA, CDR2 FQGNSA. This CDR3 is CASSLVGSGGSDTQYF. The CDR3 nucleotides read TGTGCCAGCAGCTTAGTGGGTAGCGGGGGATCGGATACGCAGTATTTT.

This chain connects TRBV5-1 to TRBJ2-7, with unresolved D. The germline V and J ends were trimmed by 7 bases and 2 bases, with 16 bases remaining between them. The germline V gene encodes CDR1 SGHRS and CDR2 YFSETQ. The CDR3 consists of 14 residues. The CDR3: CASSLSKGTYEQYF. Here the CDR3 DNA reads TGCGCCAGCTCATTGTCGAAAGGGACCTACGAGCAGTACTTC. The entire variable domain, with the rest obtained from reference TRBV5-1 and TRBJ2-7, is as follows: KAGVTQTPRYLIKTRGQQVTLSCSPISGHRSVSWYQQTPGQGLQFLFEYFSETQRNKGNFPGRFSGRQFSNSRSEMNVSTLELGDSALYLCASSLSKGTYEQYFGPGTRLTVT.

This clonotype was seen at least ten times. The chain carries TRBV12-3 or TRBV12-4 and TRBJ2-7, with TRBD1 matching 9 bases. After removal of 6 bases from V and 0 bases from J, the junction contained 3 bases not matched to a gene. The CDR3 loop spans 14 amino acids. The CDR3 nucleotides read TGTGCCAGCAGAAGGACAGGGGACTCCTACGAGCAGTACTTC. Its translation: CASRRTGDSYEQYF.

The chain is built from TRBV24-1 and TRBJ2-2; D is possibly TRBD1 (5 bases). Germline CDR1 is KGHDR and CDR2 is SFDVKD. The V gene lost 4 bases and the J gene lost 5 bases, with 16 bases spanning the gap. The CDR3 loop spans 16 amino acids. The CDR3: CATSDPGHHETGELFF. The CDR3 bases are TGTGCCACCAGTGACCCTGGACACCATGAAACCGGGGAGCTGTTTTTT.

V usage is TRBV20-1 and J usage is TRBJ2-7; 10 nucleotides agree with TRBD1. Germline assignment: CDR1 DFQATT and CDR2 SNEGSKA (reference sequence). V dropped 0 bases and J dropped 7; count of bases not matched to a gene: 9. This CDR3 comprises 15 residues. DNA of the CDR3: TGCAGTGCTAGAGATTCAAGACAGGGGGCGGGGGAGCAGTACTTC. It is translated as CSARDSRQGAGEQYF.

The chain links TRBV6-2 or TRBV6-3 to TRBJ2-1; 10 nucleotides line up with TRBD2. This CDR3 contains 15 residues. Germline V CDR1 and CDR2: MNHEY, SVGEGT. V shed 6 bases, J shed 9 bases, and the junction held 11 bases outside the gene matches. The CDR3 reads CASSATSGIKTEQFF. The CDR3 bases are TGTGCCAGCAGCGCCACTAGCGGGATAAAGACTGAGCAGTTCTTC.

The chain uses TRBV12-3 or TRBV12-4 and TRBJ2-5; 10 bases match TRBD1. The CDR3 sequence is 15 residues long. V gave up 3 bases and J gave up 5 bases; unmatched junction bases: 6. CDR3 bases: TGTGCCAGCAGTTTTGTGACAGGGGGCGAGGAGACCCAGTACTTC. Its translation: CASSFVTGGEETQYF.

This clonotype was observed many times. This chain links TRBV12-3 or TRBV12-4 with TRBJ1-5; D is unclear. With 4 bases removed from V and 4 bases from J, the gap between germline ends came to 5 bases. The CDR3 is 12 amino acids. The CDR3 DNA reads TGTGCCAGCAGTTCCGGGAATCAGCCCCAGCATTTT. It translates to CASSSGNQPQHF.

This clonotype has at least ten counts. This chain links TRBV11-2 with TRBJ2-7; TRBD2 matches 11 bases. The ends lost 1 base at V and 4 bases at J; junction bases unmatched: 12. Germline-derived CDR1 and CDR2 are SGHAT and FQNNGV. The CDR3 covers 18 residues. Written as DNA, the CDR3 is TGTGCCAGCAGCTTAGTAAATTACGGGACTAGCGGCTTTTACGAGCAGTACTTC. Encoded protein: CASSLVNYGTSGFYEQYF. Full variable domain (rest looked up from reference TRBV11-2 and TRBJ2-7): EAGVAQSPRYKIIEKRQSVAFWCNPISGHATLYWYQQILGQGPKLLIQFQNNGVVDDSQLPKDRFSAERLKGVDSTLKIQPAKLEDSAVYLCASSLVNYGTSGFYEQYFGPGTRLTVT.

This clonotype was picked up a small number of times. This sequence joins TRBV12-3 or TRBV12-4 and TRBJ2-7, with 11 bases aligning to TRBD2. The trim removed 6 bases at V and 7 bases at J, leaving 8 bases unmatched. This CDR3 has 14 amino acids. The CDR3 region is CASRPGLAVYEQYF. The DNA of the CDR3 is TGTGCCAGCAGGCCGGGACTAGCGGTTTATGAGCAGTACTTC.